The present entry profiles one T cell receptor (beta chain) with its context. This entry belongs to a study of control samples from healthy donors and cancer patients. CDR3 length: 14 residues. V lost 4 bases, J lost 4 bases, and 13 bases lay in between. Per the germline V gene, CDR1 is SEHNR and CDR2 is FQNEAQ (reference sequence). Only in-frame clones appear in the TCRdb table, and some are missing; sequencing was by immunoSEQ multiplex PCR. The sample contains 150,000 to 200,000 clones, roughly 88% of which appear only once. This sequence originates from a woman aged 25 to 39 in good health. The gene calls are TRBV7-9 and TRBJ2-5; perhaps TRBD2 as D (5 bases). The material sequenced was blood. The CDR3 nucleotides read TGTGCCAGCAGCTACGGGGAATTATCAGAGACCCAGTACTTC. Amino acids: CASSYGELSETQYF.